These 14 T cell receptor beta chains were all obtained from the same sample, sequenced in a study of T cell changes during pregnancy in multiple sclerosis. Assay: immunoSEQ multiplex PCR; the TCRdb copy retains only in-frame clones and omits some. This table has 45,000 to 50,000 clones, around 92% appearing once. Sample: peripheral blood, taken in the third trimester of pregnancy. These receptors were collected from a female donor with multiple sclerosis, enrolled in a pregnancy study.

A single count supports this clone. The chain combines TRBV5-4 with TRBJ2-7, with 12 bases that match TRBD1. The CDR3 contains 16 residues. Germline V gene data show CDR1 as SGHNT and CDR2 as YYREEE (reference sequence). Trimming at V came to 5 bases and at J to 0 bases, leaving 6 bases not matched to a gene. CDR3 protein: CASRRGTGGASYEQYF. In nucleotides, the CDR3 is TGTGCCAGCAGACGCGGGACAGGGGGCGCCTCCTACGAGCAGTACTTC.

The chain employs TRBV25-1 and TRBJ2-2; D uncertain. V was shortened by 2 bases and J by 6 bases, with 7 bases between the two germline ends. From germline, CDR1 is MGHDK and CDR2 SYGVNS. The CDR3 runs to 13 residues. The CDR3 DNA is TGTGCCAGCAGTGAAAGCTTGGCCGGGGAGCTGTTTTTT. Encoded protein: CASSESLAGELFF.

This chain joins TRBV4-1 and TRBJ2-7, with 16 bases that match TRBD2. The CDR3 has 20 residues. Germline CDR1 MGHRA, CDR2 YSYEKL. With V trimmed by 1 base and J by 7 bases, 16 bases remained unmatched. The CDR3 here is CASSQGSGTSGRALTGEQYF. The DNA of the CDR3 is TGCGCCAGCAGCCAAGGTTCCGGGACTAGCGGGAGGGCCCTCACGGGTGAGCAGTACTTC.

The V call is TRBV4-3, the J call TRBJ1-1; TRBD1 matches at 10 bases. The germline V gene encodes CDR1 LGHNA and CDR2 YSLEER. This CDR3 contains 21 residues. V was clipped by 0 bases and J by 2 bases; unmatched bases: 18. In nucleotides, the CDR3 is TGCGCCAGCAGCCAAGAGGCCCGGGACAGGGGACCTGGGATGGGAAACACTGAAGCTTTCTTT. Protein product: CASSQEARDRGPGMGNTEAFF.

The CDR3 spells CATRTDLPDTQYF. CDR3 coding DNA: TGTGCCACAAGGACAGATTTACCAGATACGCAGTATTTT. J is TRBJ2-3 and V is TRBV15, with D possibly being TRBD1 (6 bases). Deletions cut 9 bases from V and 4 bases from J, with 14 bases between. Germline V gives CDR1 LNHNV, CDR2 YYDKDF (reference sequence). CDR3 length: 13 residues.

The sample holds one count of this clone. The chain is built from TRBV27 and TRBJ2-1, with a weak D call TRBD1 (5 bases). The CDR3 has 16 amino acids. The ends were cut back, 3 bases at V and 3 bases at J, with 15 bases in the middle. Germline CDR1 and CDR2: MNHEY and SMNVEV (reference sequence). In DNA form, the CDR3 reads TGTGCCAGCAGTTTGGCCCCCTCCCAGGGCTACAATGAGCAGTTCTTC. Encoded protein: CASSLAPSQGYNEQFF.

CDR3 in amino acids: CASSPGGGGYQYF. The CDR3 DNA reads TGTGCCAGCAGTCCCGGAGGTGGCGGGTATCAGTACTTC. The rearrangement links TRBV28 to TRBJ2-7, with D perhaps TRBD2 (5 bases). Per germline, CDR1 MDHEN and CDR2 SYDVKM. Trimming cost V 5 bases and J 10 bases, with 18 bases left between them. The CDR3 loop spans 13 amino acids.

The chain carries TRBV29-1 and TRBJ1-2, with TRBD1 matching over 11 bases. Per germline, CDR1 SQVTM and CDR2 ANQGSEA. The CDR3 has 13 amino acids. V dropped 6 bases and J dropped 8; count of bases not matched to a gene: 8. CDR3 sequence: CSVLGQGEEGYTF. DNA of the CDR3: TGCAGCGTATTGGGACAGGGGGAAGAAGGCTACACCTTC.

V gene TRBV5-4 combines with J gene TRBJ2-1, with TRBD1 matching over 10 bases. J was trimmed by 12 bases and V by 4 bases; bases with no gene match: 13. Per germline, CDR1 SGHNT and CDR2 YYREEE (reference sequence). CDR3 length: 15 residues. The CDR3 loop is CASSPGQGPRDWQFF. For the CDR3, the DNA is TGTGCCAGCAGCCCGGGACAGGGGCCGCGGGACTGGCAGTTCTTC.

This rearrangement joins TRBV19 to TRBJ2-7; D is unclear. This CDR3 spans 15 amino acids. The V gene's germline CDR1 is LNHDA and CDR2 SQIVND (reference sequence). V dropped 1 base and J dropped 2 bases, with 12 bases sitting between them. The CDR3 spells CASSIGREAAYEQYF. For the CDR3, the DNA is TGTGCCAGTAGTATAGGGCGCGAGGCAGCCTACGAGCAGTACTTC.

This clone appeared a single time. J is TRBJ2-7 and V is TRBV5-1, with 9 bases aligning to TRBD1. CDR1 SGHRS and CDR2 YFSETQ come from the germline V gene. This CDR3 is built from 15 residues. V trimming: 3 bases; J trimming: 4 bases; junction bases outside the gene matches: 8. The CDR3 is CASSSLGTGKYEQYF. In DNA, the CDR3 is TGCGCCAGCAGCTCTCTAGGGACAGGGAAGTACGAGCAGTACTTC.

The CDR3 reads CASRTGSSYEQYF. DNA of the CDR3: TGTGCCAGTCGGACGGGAAGCTCCTACGAGCAGTACTTC. V usage is TRBV11-2 and J usage is TRBJ2-7; TRBD2 might be the D (5 bases). The CDR3 is 13 residues long. V lost 9 bases, J lost 0 bases, and 12 bases lay in between. CDR1 is SGHAT and CDR2 is FQNNGV in the germline V gene.

This chain links TRBV9 with TRBJ1-4; TRBD1 agrees at 7 bases. This CDR3 has 16 amino acids. Per germline, CDR1 SGDLS and CDR2 YYNGEE. V dropped 4 bases and J dropped 4; count of bases not matched to a gene: 10. The CDR3 region is CASSIDSGTVNEKLFF. CDR3 nucleotides: TGTGCCAGCAGCATTGATTCCGGGACAGTTAATGAAAAACTGTTTTTT.

V and J are TRBV19 and TRBJ2-7; a possible D gene is TRBD2 (6 bases). Germline CDR1 is LNHDA and CDR2 is SQIVND (reference sequence). The CDR3 is made up of 18 amino acids. With 0 bases removed from V and 2 bases from J, the gap between germline ends came to 20 bases. In DNA, the CDR3 is TGTGCCAGTAGTATAGACCGAGCGGGCCTATCGAAAGCCTACGAGCAGTACTTC. Translation: CASSIDRAGLSKAYEQYF.